This T cell receptor (beta chain) emerged from a study of T cell changes during pregnancy in multiple sclerosis. CDR1 is LGHNA, CDR2 YNFKEQ, per germline. CDR3 length: 15 amino acids. Trimming pared 3 bases from V and 2 bases from J, leaving 11 bases between. Clones were sequenced by immunoSEQ multiplex PCR, and TCRdb holds only the in-frame ones, with some missing. The sample shows about 51,000 clones, roughly 92% of them seen only once. This receptor was identified in a female donor with multiple sclerosis, enrolled in a pregnancy study. Here the sequenced sample was CD4+ T cells from peripheral blood mononuclear cells, taken in the third trimester of pregnancy. This chain uses TRBV4-2 with TRBJ2-4; D is perhaps TRBD2 (6 bases). CDR3 loop: CASSQEGGTKNIQYF. The CDR3 nucleotides read TGTGCCAGCAGCCAGGAGGGCGGGACCAAAAACATTCAGTACTTC.